Given below is one T cell receptor beta chain in context. Antigen specificity is unknown. The data were taken from a study of breast tumors, draining lymph nodes, adjacent tissues. Broader study findings: The lymph node origin of tumor T cells was framed as consistent with a hypothesis, not demonstrated.

Breast cancer patients provided tissue from their axillary draining lymph nodes. TCRdb itself ran the multiplex PCR reads through MiXCR, one entry per CDR3 protein. The table shows about 270,000 distinct CDR3 sequences, with 30% to 35% occurring only once. Sequencing input: axillary lymph node tissue. The TCR was taken from a female donor with breast cancer. Some clones in this sample may be carry-over from other donors' samples.

CDR3 amino acids: CASSYSWGLDSSYEQYF. CDR3 coding DNA: TGTGCCAGCAGTTACTCCTGGGGACTAGATTCCTCCTACGAGCAGTACTTC. This chain connects TRBV6-5 to TRBJ2-7; 8 positions match TRBD2. The V and J ends lost 0 bases and 0 bases, in that order; junction bases with no gene match: 7. CDR1 is MNHEY, CDR2 SVGAGI, per germline. The CDR3 length is 17 residues.